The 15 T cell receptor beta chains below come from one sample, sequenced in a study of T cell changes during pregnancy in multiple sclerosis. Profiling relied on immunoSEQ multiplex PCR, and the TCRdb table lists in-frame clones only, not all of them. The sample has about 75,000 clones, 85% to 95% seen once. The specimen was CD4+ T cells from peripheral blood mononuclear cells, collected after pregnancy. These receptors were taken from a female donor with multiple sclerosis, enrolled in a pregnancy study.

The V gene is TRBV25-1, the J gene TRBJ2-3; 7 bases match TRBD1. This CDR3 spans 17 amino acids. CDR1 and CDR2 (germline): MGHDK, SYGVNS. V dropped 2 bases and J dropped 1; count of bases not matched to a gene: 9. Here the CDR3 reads CASSETQGLWGTDTQYF. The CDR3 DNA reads TGTGCCAGCAGTGAAACACAGGGGTTGTGGGGCACAGATACGCAGTATTTT.

DNA for the CDR3: TGTGCCAGTAGTATCCGGGAGGGCCTAAGTTCCTACAATGAGCAGTTCTTC. Its protein is CASSIREGLSSYNEQFF. V usage is TRBV19 and J usage is TRBJ2-1; the match to TRBD2 covers 8 bases. The J segment lost 1 base and the V segment lost 3 bases, leaving 8 bases of the junction unmatched. Per germline, CDR1 LNHDA and CDR2 SQIVND (reference sequence). This CDR3 is 17 amino acids long.

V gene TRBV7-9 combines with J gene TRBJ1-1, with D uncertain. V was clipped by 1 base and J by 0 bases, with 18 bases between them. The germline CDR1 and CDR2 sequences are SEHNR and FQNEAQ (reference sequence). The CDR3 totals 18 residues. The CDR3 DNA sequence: TGTGCCAGCAGCTTAGAGGTCAGACAACGATCGATGAACACTGAAGCTTTCTTT. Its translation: CASSLEVRQRSMNTEAFF.

The CDR3 protein is CASSLVTSGRAGMGQFF. CDR3 sequence (DNA): TGTGCCAGCAGCTTAGTTACTAGCGGGAGGGCCGGAATGGGGCAGTTCTTC. V is TRBV7-9 and J is TRBJ2-1, with 13 bases that match TRBD2. The CDR3 is 17 amino acids. The germline gives CDR1 SEHNR, CDR2 FQNEAQ (reference sequence). The trim removed 1 base at V and 12 bases at J, leaving 12 bases unmatched. The full variable domain, with the rest looked up from reference TRBV7-9 and TRBJ2-1, is DTGVSQNPRHKITKRGQNVTFRCDPISEHNRLYWYRQTLGQGPEFLTYFQNEAQLEKSRLLSDRFSAERPKGSFSTLEIQRTEQGDSAMYLCASSLVTSGRAGMGQFFGPGTRLTVL.

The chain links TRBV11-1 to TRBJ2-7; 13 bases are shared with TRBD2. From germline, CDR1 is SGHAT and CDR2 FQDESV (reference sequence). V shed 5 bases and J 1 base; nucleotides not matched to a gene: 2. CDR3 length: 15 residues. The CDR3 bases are TGTGCCAGCAGCCAGGGACTAGCGGGATCCTACGAGCAGTACTTC. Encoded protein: CASSQGLAGSYEQYF.

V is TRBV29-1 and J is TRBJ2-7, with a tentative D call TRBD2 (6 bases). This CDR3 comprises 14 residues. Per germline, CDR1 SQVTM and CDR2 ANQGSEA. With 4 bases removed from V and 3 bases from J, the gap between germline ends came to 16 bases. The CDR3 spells CSVAHAEGGYEQYF. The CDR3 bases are TGCAGCGTTGCACATGCGGAGGGAGGCTACGAGCAGTACTTC.

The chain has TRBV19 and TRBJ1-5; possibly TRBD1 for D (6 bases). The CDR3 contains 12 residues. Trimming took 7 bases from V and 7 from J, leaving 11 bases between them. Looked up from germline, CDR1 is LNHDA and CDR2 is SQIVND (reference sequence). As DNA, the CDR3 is TGTGCCAGTAACGACAGGCGGCAGCCCCAGCATTTT. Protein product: CASNDRRQPQHF.

CDR3 amino acids: CATSRDPGDEQYF. CDR3 nucleotides: TGTGCCACCAGCAGAGATCCCGGGGACGAGCAGTACTTC. The chain has TRBV15 and TRBJ2-7; a possible D gene is TRBD2 (5 bases). V was trimmed by 0 bases and J by 5 bases, leaving 8 bases between them. The germline V gene has CDR1 LNHNV and CDR2 YYDKDF (reference sequence). This CDR3 region has 13 residues.

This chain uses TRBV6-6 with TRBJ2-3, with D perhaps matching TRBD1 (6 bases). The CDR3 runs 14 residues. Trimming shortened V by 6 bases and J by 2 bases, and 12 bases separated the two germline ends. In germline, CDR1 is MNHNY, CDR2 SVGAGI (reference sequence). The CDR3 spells CASRLGQITDTQYF. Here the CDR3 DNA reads TGTGCCAGCAGGCTCGGACAGATCACAGATACGCAGTATTTT.

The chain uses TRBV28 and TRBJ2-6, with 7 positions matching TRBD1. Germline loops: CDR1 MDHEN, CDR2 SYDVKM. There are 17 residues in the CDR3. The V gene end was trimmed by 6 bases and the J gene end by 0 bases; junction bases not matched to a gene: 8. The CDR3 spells CASRPGQRLSGANVLTF. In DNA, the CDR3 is TGTGCCAGCAGGCCGGGACAGCGCCTCTCTGGGGCCAACGTCCTGACTTTC.

The chain's CDR3 is CASSLFSGPATNEKLFF. The CDR3 DNA reads TGTGCCAGCAGTTTATTTTCTGGGCCTGCAACTAATGAAAAACTGTTTTTT. The chain combines TRBV27 with TRBJ1-4; D ambiguous. Between the trimmed V and J ends, which lost 1 base and 0 bases, there was a span of 12 bases. CDR1 is MNHEY, CDR2 SMNVEV, per germline (reference sequence). The CDR3 contains 17 residues.

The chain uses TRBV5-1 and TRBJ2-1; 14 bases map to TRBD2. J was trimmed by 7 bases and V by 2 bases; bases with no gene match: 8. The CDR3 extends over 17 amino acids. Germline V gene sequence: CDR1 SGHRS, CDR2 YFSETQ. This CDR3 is CASSFGLAGGGINEQFF. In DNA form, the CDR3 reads TGCGCCAGCAGCTTCGGACTAGCGGGAGGCGGAATTAATGAGCAGTTCTTC. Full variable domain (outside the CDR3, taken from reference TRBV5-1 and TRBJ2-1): KAGVTQTPRYLIKTRGQQVTLSCSPISGHRSVSWYQQTPGQGLQFLFEYFSETQRNKGNFPGRFSGRQFSNSRSEMNVSTLELGDSALYLCASSFGLAGGGINEQFFGPGTRLTVL.

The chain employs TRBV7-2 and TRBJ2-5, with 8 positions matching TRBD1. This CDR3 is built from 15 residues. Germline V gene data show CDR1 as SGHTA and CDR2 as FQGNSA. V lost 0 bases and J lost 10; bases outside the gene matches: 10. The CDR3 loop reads CASSLAGQATGIQYF. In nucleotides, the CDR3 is TGTGCCAGCAGCTTAGCGGGACAGGCGACGGGAATCCAGTACTTC.

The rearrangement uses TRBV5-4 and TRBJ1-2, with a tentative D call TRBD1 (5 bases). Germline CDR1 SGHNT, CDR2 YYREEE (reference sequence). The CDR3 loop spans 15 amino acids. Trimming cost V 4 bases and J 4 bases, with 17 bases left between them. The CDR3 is CASSVGPTRGYGYTF. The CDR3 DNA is TGTGCCAGCAGCGTGGGACCGACACGTGGCTATGGCTACACCTTC.

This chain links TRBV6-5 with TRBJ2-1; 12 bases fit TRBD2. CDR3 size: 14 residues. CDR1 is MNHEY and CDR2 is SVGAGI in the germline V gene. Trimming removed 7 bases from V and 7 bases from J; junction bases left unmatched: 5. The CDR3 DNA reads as TGTGCCAGCAAACTAGCGGGAGGTATGAATGAGCAGTTCTTC. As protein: CASKLAGGMNEQFF.